Described below is a single T cell receptor (beta chain) sequence and its context. What it recognizes is unknown. The data belong to a study of cytomegalovirus exposure and HLA in healthy donors. Points from the study as a whole: Several of the most significant clusters were apparently associated with common viral pathogens in a later analysis.

PCR was performed using 60 Vbeta and 13 Jbeta primers. The protocol was immunoSEQ multiplex PCR, while the TCRdb copy is restricted to in-frame clones and leaves out a portion. The sample has 150,000 to 200,000 clones; approximately 70% are singletons. CDR3 length: 13 amino acids. In germline, CDR1 is SGHRS, CDR2 YFSETQ. V dropped 4 bases and J dropped 11 bases, with 18 bases sitting between them. The rearrangement uses TRBV5-1 and TRBJ1-1; the D gene is possibly TRBD1 (6 bases). The sample comprised PBMCs. The TCR was taken from a man aged 40-49 years in good health and CMV-seropositive. The DNA for the CDR3 is TGCGCCAGCAGCGGGGGCGGCGGGAGTGATGCTTTCTTT. Protein: CASSGGGGSDAFF.